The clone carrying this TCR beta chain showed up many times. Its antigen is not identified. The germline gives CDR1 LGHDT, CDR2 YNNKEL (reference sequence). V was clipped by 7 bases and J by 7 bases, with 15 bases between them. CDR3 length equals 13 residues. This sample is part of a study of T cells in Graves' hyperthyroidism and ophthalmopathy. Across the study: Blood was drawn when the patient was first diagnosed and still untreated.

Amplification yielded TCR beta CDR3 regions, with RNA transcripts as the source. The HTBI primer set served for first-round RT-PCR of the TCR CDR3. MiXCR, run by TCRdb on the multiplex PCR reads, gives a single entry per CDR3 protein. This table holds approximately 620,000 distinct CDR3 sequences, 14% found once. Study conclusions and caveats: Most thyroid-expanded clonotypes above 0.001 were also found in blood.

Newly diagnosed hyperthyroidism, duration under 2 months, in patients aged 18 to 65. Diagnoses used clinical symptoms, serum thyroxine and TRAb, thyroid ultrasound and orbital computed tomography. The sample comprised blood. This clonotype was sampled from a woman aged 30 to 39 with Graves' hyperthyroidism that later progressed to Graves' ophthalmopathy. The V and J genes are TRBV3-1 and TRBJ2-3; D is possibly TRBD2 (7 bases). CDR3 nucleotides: TGTGCCAGCACCGAAGGGGGGGATAATACGCAGTATTTT. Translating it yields CASTEGGDNTQYF.